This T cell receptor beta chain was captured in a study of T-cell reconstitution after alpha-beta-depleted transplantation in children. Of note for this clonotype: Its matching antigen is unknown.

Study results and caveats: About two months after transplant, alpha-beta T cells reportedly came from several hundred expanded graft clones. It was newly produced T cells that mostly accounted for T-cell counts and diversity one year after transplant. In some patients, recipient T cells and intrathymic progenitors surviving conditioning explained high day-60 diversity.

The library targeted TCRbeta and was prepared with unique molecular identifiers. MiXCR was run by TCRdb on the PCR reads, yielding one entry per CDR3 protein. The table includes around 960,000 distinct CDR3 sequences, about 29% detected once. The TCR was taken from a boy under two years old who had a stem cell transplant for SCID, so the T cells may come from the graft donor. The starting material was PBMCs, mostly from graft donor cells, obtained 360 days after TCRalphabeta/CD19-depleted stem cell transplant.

CDR3 sequence reads: CASSSTREETQYF. For the CDR3, the DNA is TGTGCCAGCAGCTCGACCAGGGAGGAGACCCAGTACTTC. The chain carries TRBV7-2 and TRBJ2-5; the D call may be TRBD1 or TRBD2 (5 bases each). The ends were cut back, 4 bases at V and 5 bases at J, with 11 bases in the middle. There are 13 residues in the CDR3. The germline V gene encodes CDR1 SGHTA and CDR2 FQGNSA.